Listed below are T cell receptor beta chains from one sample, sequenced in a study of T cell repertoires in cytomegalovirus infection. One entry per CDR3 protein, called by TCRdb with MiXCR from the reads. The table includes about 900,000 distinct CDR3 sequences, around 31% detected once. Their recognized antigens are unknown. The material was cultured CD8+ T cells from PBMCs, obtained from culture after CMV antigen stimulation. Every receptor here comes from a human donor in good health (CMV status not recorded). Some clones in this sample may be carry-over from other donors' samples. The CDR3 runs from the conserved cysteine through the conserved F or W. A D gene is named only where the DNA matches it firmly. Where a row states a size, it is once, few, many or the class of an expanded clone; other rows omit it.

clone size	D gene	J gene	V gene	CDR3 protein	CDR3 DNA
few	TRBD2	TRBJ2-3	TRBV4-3	CASSPRTSGGSSTDTQYF	TGCGCCAGCAGCCCCCGGACTAGCGGGGGCTCTAGCACAGATACGCAGTATTTT
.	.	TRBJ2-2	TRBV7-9	CASSFGRGTRELFF	TGTGCCAGCAGCTTTGGGCGCGGCACCAGGGAGCTGTTTTTT
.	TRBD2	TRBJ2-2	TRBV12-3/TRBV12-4	CASSLDAGVGELFF	TGTGCCAGCAGTTTAGATGCGGGGGTCGGGGAGCTGTTTTTT
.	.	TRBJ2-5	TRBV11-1	CASSLTDRSQETQYF	TGTGCCAGCAGCTTAACAGACAGATCGCAAGAGACCCAGTACTTC
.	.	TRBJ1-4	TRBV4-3	CASSQDRDKRGLFF	TGCGCCAGCAGCCAAGATAGGGACAAGCGGGGACTGTTTTTT
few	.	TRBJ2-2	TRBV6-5	CASTQFVGQLNTGELFF	TGTGCCAGCACCCAGTTCGTCGGACAGCTGAACACCGGGGAGCTGTTTTTT
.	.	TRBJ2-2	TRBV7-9	CASSSAGWNTGELFF	TGTGCCAGCAGCTCCGCAGGGTGGAACACCGGGGAGCTGTTTTTT
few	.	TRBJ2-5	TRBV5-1	CASSPAVAAQETQYF	TGCGCCAGCAGCCCCGCCGTGGCGGCCCAAGAGACCCAGTACTTC
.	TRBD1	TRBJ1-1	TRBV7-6	CASSWGQTNTEAFF	TGTGCCAGCAGCTGGGGACAGACGAACACTGAAGCTTTCTTT
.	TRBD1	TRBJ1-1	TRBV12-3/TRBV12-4	CASRTGYNTEAFF	TGTGCCAGCAGGACAGGGTATAACACTGAAGCTTTCTTT
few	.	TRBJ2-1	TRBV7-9	CASSLANWNEQFF	TGTGCCAGCAGCTTAGCCAACTGGAATGAGCAGTTCTTC
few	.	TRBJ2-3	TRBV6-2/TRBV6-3	CASSYDGVILTDTQYF	TGTGCCAGCAGTTATGACGGGGTAATCCTCACAGATACGCAGTATTTT
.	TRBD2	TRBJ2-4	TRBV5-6	CASSLLISSGGDIQYF	TGTGCCAGCAGCTTGTTGATATCGAGCGGGGGGGACATTCAGTACTTC
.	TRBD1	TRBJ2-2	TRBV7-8	CASSETGGADRGAVF	TGTGCCAGCAGCGAAACAGGGGGCGCTGACCGGGGAGCTGTTTTT
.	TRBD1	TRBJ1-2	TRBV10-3	CAISHSGQEYGYTF	TGTGCCATCAGCCATTCGGGACAGGAGTATGGCTACACCTTC
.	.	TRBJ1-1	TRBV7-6	CASSSDGDNTEAFF	TGTGCCAGCAGCTCCGACGGGGACAACACTGAAGCTTTCTTT
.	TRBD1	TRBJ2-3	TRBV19	CASSIFGQGPDTQYF	TGTGCCAGTAGTATCTTTGGACAGGGTCCAGATACGCAGTATTTT
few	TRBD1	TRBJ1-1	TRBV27	CASSHTGVGTEAFF	TGTGCCAGCAGTCACACAGGGGTGGGTACTGAAGCTTTCTTT
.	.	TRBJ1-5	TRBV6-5	CASSYEVFQPQHF	TGTGCCAGCAGTTACGAGGTATTTCAGCCCCAGCATTTT
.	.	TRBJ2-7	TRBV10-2	CATQDPSYEQYF	TGCGCCACCCAAGACCCTTCCTACGAGCAGTACTTC
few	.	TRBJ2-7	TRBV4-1	CASSQDPGTTYEQYF	TGCGCCAGCAGCCAAGATCCTGGGACAACCTACGAGCAGTACTTC
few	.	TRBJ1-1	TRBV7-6	CASSLAGVRRAFF	TGTGCCAGCAGCTTAGCGGGGGTTCGGAGAGCTTTCTTT
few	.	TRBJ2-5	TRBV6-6	CASSWGAEQETQYF	TGTGCCAGCAGCTGGGGGGCAGAGCAAGAGACCCAGTACTTC
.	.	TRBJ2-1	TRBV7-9	CASSVDGPSYNEQFF	TGTGCCAGCAGCGTGGACGGGCCCTCCTACAATGAGCAGTTCTTC
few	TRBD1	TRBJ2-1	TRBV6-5	CASSSLGDSLYNEQFF	TGTGCCAGCAGTTCCCTCGGGGACAGCCTTTACAATGAGCAGTTCTTC
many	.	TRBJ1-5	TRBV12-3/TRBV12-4	CASSLAPRAQPQHF	TGTGCCAGCAGTTTAGCGCCCAGGGCTCAGCCCCAGCATTTT
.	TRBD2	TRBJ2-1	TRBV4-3	CASSQDRLAGNNEQFF	TGCGCCAGCAGCCAAGATAGACTAGCGGGGAACAATGAGCAGTTCTTC
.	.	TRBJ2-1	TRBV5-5	CASSWSSPYNEQFF	TGTGCCAGCAGCTGGAGTTCACCCTACAATGAGCAGTTCTTC
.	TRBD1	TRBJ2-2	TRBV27	CASSLIGGPFTGELFF	TGTGCCAGCAGTTTAATAGGGGGCCCTTTCACCGGGGAGCTGTTTTTT
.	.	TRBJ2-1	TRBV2	CASSDPRADSFYEQFF	TGTGCCAGCAGTGATCCTCGGGCAGATTCCTTTTATGAGCAGTTCTTC
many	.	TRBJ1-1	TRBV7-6	CASSSRGSNTEAFF	TGTGCCAGCAGCTCCAGGGGTTCGAACACTGAAGCTTTCTTT
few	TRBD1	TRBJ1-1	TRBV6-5	CASSYSGPQGPPQDTEAFF	TGTGCCAGCAGTTATTCAGGCCCACAGGGGCCCCCTCAGGACACTGAAGCTTTCTTT
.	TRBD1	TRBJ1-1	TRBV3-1	CASSQFRKDRGNTEAFF	TGTGCCAGCAGCCAATTTCGGAAGGACAGGGGGAACACTGAAGCTTTCTTT
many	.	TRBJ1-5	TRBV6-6	CASRTDYSNQPQHF	TGTGCCAGCAGGACAGATTATAGCAATCAGCCCCAGCATTTT
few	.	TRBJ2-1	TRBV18	CASSSSPLGTVSYNEQFF	TGTGCCAGCTCATCGTCCCCCTTGGGAACAGTCTCCTACAATGAGCAGTTCTTC
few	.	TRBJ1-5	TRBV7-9	CASTTGTNRQPQHF	TGTGCCAGCACCACCGGAACAAACCGTCAGCCCCAGCATTTT
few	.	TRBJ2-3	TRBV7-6	CASSPPGRSTDTQYF	TGTGCCAGCAGCCCCCCGGGGAGGAGCACAGATACGCAGTATTTT